This TCR beta chain was documented in a study of blood T cell repertoires in COVID-19. Looking at the study overall: Sites in the United States, Italy and Spain provided acute and convalescent COVID-19 samples. From T cells, B-cell-depleted T cells, or PBMCs came the material, which was cDNA or gDNA.

How the authors handled the data: Reference gene primer amplification in the assay estimated nucleated cell counts. Clones were sequenced by immunoSEQ multiplex PCR, and TCRdb holds only the in-frame ones, with some missing. The V and J calls and the clone size are those of that table, but D and trimming were determined from the DNA. This table has over 95,000 clones, 81% appearing once. CDR3 size: 15 residues. Germline V gives CDR1 SGHRS, CDR2 YFSETQ. Trimming removed 1 base from V and 8 bases from J; junction bases left unmatched: 5. This TCR came from a man aged 50 to 60 with acute or convalescent COVID-19. The specimen sequenced was peripheral blood. V and J are TRBV5-1 and TRBJ1-6; 8 nucleotides line up with TRBD1. CDR3 in DNA: TGCGCCAGCAGCTTGTTCGAGACAGGGGATTCACCCCTCCACTTT. Translation: CASSLFETGDSPLHF.